A single T cell receptor (beta chain) is shown here with its context. Its target is not known. This specimen comes from a study of early T cells in non-severe SARS-CoV-2 infection. Across the whole study: Bulk RNA from unsorted whole blood was sequenced; chains were unpaired. General study points: Matches to VDJdb favored anti-spike CD8 responses and missed private and CD4 specificities.

Trimming shortened V by 3 bases and J by 5 bases, and 19 bases separated the two germline ends. Per the germline V gene, CDR1 is MNHEY and CDR2 is SVGEGT. The CDR3 is 16 residues long. Separate cDNA molecules each had unique molecular identifiers attached to them. A single record per CDR3 protein comes from TCRdb applying MiXCR to the 5' RACE reads. The repertoire has approximately 76,000 distinct CDR3 sequences, roughly 12% of them found once; the top ten carry 4.7%. This TCR was sampled from an adult who was a healthcare worker with PCR-confirmed SARS-CoV-2 infection or an uninfected control (not recorded which). Sequencing was done on a sample of whole blood. V and J are TRBV6-2 or TRBV6-3 and TRBJ2-5, with a possible D match to TRBD1 (7 bases). DNA of the CDR3: TGTGCCAGCAGTTATTCTCCGGACAGGAGGGGGGAGACCCAGTACTTC. Translating gives CASSYSPDRRGETQYF.